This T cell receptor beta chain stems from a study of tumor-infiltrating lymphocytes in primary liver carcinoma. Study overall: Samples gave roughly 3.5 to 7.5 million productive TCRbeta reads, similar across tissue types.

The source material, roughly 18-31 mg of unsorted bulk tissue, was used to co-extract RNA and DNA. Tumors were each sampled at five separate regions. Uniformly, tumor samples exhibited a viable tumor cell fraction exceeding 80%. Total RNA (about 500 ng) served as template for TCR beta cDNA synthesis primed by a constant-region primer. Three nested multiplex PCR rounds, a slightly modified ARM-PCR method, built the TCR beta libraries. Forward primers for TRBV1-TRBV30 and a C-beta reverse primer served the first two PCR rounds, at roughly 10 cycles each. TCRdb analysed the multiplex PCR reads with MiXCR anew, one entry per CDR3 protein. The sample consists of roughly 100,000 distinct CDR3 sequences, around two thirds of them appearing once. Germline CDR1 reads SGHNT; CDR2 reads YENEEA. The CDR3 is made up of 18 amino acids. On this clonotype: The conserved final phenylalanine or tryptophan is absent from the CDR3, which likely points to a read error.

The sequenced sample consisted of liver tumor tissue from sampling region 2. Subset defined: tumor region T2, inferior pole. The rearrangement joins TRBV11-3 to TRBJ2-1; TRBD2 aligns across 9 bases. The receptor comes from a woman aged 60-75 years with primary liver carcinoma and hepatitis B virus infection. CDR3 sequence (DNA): TGCGCCAGCAGCTTAGGTCAATGCGGGAGGGCCGGCTACAATGAGCAGTTCCTC. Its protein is CASSLGQCGRAGYNEQFL.